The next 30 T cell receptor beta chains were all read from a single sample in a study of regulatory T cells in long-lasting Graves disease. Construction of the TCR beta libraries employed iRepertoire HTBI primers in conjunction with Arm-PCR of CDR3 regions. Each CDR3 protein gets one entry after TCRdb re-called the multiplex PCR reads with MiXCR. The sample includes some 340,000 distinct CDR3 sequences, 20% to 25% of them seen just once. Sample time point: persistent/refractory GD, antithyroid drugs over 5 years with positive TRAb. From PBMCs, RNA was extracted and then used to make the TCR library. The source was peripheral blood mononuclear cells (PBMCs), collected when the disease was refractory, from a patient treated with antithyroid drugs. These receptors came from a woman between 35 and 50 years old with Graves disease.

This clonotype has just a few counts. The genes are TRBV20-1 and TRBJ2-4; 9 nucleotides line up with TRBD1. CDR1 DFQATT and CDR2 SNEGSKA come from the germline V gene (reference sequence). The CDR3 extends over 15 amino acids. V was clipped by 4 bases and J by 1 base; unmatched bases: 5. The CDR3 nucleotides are TGCAGTGCTACGAAGGGGACAGGGGCCAAAAACATTCAGTACTTC. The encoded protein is CSATKGTGAKNIQYF.

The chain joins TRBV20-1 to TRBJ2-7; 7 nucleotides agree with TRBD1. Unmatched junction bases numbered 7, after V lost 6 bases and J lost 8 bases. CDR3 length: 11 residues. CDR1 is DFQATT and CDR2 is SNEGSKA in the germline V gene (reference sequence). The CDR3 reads CSAVRDSKQYF. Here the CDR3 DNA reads TGCAGTGCGGTAAGGGACAGTAAGCAGTACTTC.

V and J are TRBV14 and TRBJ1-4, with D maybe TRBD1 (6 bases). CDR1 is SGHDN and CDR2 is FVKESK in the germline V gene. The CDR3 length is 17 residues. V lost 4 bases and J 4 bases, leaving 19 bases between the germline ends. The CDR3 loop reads CASSRYPQTGYNEKLFF. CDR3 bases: TGTGCCAGCAGCCGATATCCCCAGACAGGATATAATGAAAAACTGTTTTTT.

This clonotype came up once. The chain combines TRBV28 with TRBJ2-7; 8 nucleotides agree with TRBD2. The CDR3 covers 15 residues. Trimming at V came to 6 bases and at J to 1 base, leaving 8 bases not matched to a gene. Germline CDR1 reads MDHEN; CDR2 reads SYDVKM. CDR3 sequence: CASRLLAGPSYEQYF. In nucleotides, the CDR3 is TGTGCCAGCAGGCTCCTAGCGGGCCCTTCCTACGAGCAGTACTTC.

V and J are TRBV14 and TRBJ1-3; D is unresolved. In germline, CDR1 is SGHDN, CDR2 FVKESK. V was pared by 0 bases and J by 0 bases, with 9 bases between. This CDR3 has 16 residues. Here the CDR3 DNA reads TGTGCCAGCAGCCAAGACCCAACCATCTCTGGAAACACCATATATTTT. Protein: CASSQDPTISGNTIYF.

The CDR3 nucleotides are TGTGCCAGCAGCTCACAGACAGGGGCCTCTGGAAACACCATATATTTT. Protein sequence: CASSSQTGASGNTIYF. This chain connects TRBV7-8 to TRBJ1-3, with 8 bases that match TRBD1. CDR3 length equals 16 residues. The germline CDR1 and CDR2 sequences are SGHVS and FQNEAQ. V was clipped by 4 bases and J by 0 bases; unmatched bases: 5. The full variable domain, in which reference TRBV7-8 and TRBJ1-3 provide the parts outside the CDR3, is GAGVSQSPRYKVAKRGQDVALRCDPISGHVSLFWYQQALGQGPEFLTYFQNEAQLDKSGLPSDRFFAERPEGSVSTLKIQRTQQEDSAVYLCASSSQTGASGNTIYFGEGSWLTVV.

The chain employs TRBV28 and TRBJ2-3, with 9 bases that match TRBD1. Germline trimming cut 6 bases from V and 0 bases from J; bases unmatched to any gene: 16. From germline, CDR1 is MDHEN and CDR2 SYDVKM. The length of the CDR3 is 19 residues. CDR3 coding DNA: TGTGCCAGCAGCTATGGGACAGGGTTTGTCACCTATAGCACAGATACGCAGTATTTT. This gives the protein CASSYGTGFVTYSTDTQYF.

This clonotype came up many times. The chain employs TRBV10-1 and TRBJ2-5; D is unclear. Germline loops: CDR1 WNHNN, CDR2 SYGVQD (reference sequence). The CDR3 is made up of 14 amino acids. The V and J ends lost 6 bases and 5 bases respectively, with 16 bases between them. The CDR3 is CASSHSRFSETQYF. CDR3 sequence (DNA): TGCGCCAGCAGCCATTCTAGATTTTCGGAGACCCAGTACTTC.

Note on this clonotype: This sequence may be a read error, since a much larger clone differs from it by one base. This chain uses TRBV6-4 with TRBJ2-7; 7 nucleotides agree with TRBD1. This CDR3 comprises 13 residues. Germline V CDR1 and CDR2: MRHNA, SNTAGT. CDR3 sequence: CVSGWDSSYEQYF. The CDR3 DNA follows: TGTGTCAGCGGATGGGACAGCAGTTACGAGCAGTACTTC.

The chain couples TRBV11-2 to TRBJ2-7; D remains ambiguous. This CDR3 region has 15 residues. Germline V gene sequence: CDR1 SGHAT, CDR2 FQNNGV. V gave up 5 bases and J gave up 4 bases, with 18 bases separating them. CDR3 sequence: CASSQSWVQKYEQYF. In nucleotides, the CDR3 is TGTGCCAGCAGCCAATCCTGGGTCCAAAAGTACGAGCAGTACTTC.

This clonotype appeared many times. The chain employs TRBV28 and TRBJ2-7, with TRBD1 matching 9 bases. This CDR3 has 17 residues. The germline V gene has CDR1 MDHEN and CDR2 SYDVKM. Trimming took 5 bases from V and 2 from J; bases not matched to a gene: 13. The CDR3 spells CASSASFSRDRAYEQYF. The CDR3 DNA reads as TGTGCCAGCAGTGCCTCCTTTTCCCGGGACAGGGCCTACGAGCAGTACTTC.

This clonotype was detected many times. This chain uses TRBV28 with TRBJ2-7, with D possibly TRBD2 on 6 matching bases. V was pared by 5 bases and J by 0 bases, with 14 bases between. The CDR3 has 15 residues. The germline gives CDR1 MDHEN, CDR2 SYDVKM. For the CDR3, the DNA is TGTGCCAGCAGTGCTCCTAGCGAGAGCTCCTACGAGCAGTACTTC. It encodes CASSAPSESSYEQYF.

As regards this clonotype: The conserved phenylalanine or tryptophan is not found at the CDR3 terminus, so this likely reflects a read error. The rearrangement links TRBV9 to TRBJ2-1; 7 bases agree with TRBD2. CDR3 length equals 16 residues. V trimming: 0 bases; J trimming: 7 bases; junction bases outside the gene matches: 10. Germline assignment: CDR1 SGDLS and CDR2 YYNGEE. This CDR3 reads CASSVAAGVIVNEQFL. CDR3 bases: TGTGCCAGCAGCGTAGCGGCGGGAGTGATTGTAAATGAGCAGTTCCTC.

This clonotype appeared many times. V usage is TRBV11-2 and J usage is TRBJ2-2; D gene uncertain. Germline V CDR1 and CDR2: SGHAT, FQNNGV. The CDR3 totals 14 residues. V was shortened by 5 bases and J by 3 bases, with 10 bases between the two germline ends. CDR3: CASSPALDTGELFF. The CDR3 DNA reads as TGTGCCAGCAGCCCCGCCTTAGACACCGGGGAGCTGTTTTTT.

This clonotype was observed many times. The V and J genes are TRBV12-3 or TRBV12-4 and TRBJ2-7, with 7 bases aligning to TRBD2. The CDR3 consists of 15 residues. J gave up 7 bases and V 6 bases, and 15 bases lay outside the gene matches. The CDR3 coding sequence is TGTGCCAGCAGGCCGCCCCTGACTAGAGCGGGGGAGCAGTACTTC. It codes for CASRPPLTRAGEQYF.

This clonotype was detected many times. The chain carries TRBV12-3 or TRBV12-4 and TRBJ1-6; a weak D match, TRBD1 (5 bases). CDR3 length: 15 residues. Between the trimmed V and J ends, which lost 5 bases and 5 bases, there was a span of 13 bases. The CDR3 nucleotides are TGTGCCAGCAGTCCGGACATCGGGGATAATTCACCCCTCCACTTT. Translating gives CASSPDIGDNSPLHF.

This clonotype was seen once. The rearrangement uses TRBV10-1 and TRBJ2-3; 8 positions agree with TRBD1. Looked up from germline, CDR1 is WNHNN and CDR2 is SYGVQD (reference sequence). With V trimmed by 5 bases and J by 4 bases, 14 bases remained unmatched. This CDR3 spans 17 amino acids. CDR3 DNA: TGCGCCAGCAGTCTCTCCGGGACAGGAAAGAGGGCAGATACGCAGTATTTT. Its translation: CASSLSGTGKRADTQYF.

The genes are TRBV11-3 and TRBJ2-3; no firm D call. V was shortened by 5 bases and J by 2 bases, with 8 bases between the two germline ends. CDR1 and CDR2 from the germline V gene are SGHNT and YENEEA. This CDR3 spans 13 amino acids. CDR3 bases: TGTGCCAGCAGCAAAGGATTCACAGATACGCAGTATTTT. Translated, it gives CASSKGFTDTQYF.

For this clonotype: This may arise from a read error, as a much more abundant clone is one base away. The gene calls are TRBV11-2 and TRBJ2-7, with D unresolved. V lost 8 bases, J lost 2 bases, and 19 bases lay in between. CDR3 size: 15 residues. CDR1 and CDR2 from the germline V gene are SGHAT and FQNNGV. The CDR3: CASGLDFGSTYEQYF. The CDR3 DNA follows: TGTGCCAGCGGCCTAGATTTCGGCAGTACCTACGAGCAGTACTTC.

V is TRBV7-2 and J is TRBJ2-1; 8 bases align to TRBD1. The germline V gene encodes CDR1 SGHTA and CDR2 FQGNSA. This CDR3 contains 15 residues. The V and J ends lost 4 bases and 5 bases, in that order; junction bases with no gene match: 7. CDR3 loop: CASSSDRERHNEQFF. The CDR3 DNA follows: TGTGCCAGCAGCTCGGACAGGGAGCGGCACAATGAGCAGTTCTTC.

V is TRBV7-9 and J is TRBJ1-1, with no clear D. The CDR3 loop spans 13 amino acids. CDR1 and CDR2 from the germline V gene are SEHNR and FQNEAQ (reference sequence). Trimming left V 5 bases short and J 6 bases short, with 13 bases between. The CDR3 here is CASSLQRPSEAFF. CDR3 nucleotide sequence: TGTGCCAGCAGCCTCCAGCGGCCCTCTGAAGCTTTCTTT.

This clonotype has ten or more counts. Here the CDR3 reads CASSFVSGEQYF. In DNA, the CDR3 is TGTGCCAGCAGTTTTGTCTCAGGAGAGCAGTACTTC. The chain couples TRBV12-3 or TRBV12-4 to TRBJ2-7; no definite D call. The CDR3 has 12 residues. V was pared by 3 bases and J by 7 bases, with 10 bases between.

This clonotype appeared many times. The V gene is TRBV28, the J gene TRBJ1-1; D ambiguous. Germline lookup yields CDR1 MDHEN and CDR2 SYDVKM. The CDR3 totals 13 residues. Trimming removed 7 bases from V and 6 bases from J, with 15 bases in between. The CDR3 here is CASTTRLWAEAFF. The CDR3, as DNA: TGTGCCAGCACTACCCGTTTATGGGCTGAAGCTTTCTTT.

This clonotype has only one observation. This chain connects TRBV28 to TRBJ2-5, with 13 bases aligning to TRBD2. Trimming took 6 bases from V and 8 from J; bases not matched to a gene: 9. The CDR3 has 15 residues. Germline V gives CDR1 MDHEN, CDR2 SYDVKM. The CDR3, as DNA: TGTGCCAGCAGCACGAGGACTAGCGGGAGTTTAACCCAGTACTTC. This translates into CASSTRTSGSLTQYF.

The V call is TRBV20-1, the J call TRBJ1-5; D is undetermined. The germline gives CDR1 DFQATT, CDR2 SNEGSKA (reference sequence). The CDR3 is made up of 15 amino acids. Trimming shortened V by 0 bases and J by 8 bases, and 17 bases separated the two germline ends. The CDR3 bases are TGCAGTGCTAGAGATTTTTTCAGAAAAAGGGAGCCCCAGCATTTT. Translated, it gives CSARDFFRKREPQHF.

CDR3 sequence reads: CAISGRDNGYNEQFF. Written as DNA, the CDR3 is TGTGCCATCAGTGGTAGGGACAATGGGTACAATGAGCAGTTCTTC. The chain joins TRBV10-3 to TRBJ2-1, with a weak D call TRBD1 (6 bases). This CDR3 contains 15 residues. The V and J ends lost 4 bases and 4 bases respectively, with 14 bases between them. The germline V gene encodes CDR1 ENHRY and CDR2 SYGVKD.

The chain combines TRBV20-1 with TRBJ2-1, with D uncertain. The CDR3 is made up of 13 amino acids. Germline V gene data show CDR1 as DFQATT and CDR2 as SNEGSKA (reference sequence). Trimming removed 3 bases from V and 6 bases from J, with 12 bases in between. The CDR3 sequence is CSARVWRTNEQFF. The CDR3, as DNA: TGCAGTGCTAGGGTGTGGAGAACCAATGAGCAGTTCTTC.

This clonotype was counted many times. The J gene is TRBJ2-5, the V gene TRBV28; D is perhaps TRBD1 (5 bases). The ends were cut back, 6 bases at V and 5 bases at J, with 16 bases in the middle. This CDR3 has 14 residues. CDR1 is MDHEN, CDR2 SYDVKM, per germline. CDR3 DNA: TGTGCCAGCAGGATTTCAGGTCAGGGTGAGACCCAGTACTTC. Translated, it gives CASRISGQGETQYF.

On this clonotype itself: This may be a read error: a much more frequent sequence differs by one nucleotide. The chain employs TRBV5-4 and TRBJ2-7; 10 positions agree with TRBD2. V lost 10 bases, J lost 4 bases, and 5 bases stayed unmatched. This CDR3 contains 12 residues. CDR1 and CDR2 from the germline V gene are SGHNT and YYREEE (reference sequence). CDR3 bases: TGTGCCGCCGGGACTAGCGAGTACGAGCAGTACTTC. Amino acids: CAAGTSEYEQYF.

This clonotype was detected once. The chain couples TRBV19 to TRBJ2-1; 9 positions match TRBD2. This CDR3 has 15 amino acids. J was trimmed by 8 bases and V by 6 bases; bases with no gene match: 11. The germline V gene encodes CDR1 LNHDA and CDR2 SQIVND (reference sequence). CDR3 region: CASSKGGRVWYEQFF. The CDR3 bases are TGTGCCAGTAGCAAGGGCGGGAGGGTCTGGTATGAGCAGTTCTTC.